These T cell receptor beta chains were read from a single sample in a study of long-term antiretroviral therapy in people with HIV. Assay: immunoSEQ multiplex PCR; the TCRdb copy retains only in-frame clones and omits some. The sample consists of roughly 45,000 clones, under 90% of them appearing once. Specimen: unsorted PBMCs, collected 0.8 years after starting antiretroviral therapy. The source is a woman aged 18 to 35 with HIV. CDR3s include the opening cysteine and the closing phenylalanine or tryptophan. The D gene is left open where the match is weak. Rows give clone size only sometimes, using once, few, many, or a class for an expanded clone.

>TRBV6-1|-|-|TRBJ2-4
TGTGCCAGCAGTGTTGTGGCAGGGGAAAACATTCAGTACTTC
CASSVVAGENIQYF
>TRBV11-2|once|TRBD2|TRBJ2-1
TGTGCCAGCAGCCCCTTAGGGACTAGCGGGAGCAATGAGCAGTTCTTC
CASSPLGTSGSNEQFF
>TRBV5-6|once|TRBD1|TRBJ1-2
TGTGCCAGCAGCTTGGCATTCGGGACAGGGGGTCAATATGGCTACACCTTC
CASSLAFGTGGQYGYTF
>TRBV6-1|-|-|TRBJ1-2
TGTGCCAGCAGTGAAGCGGTGGGCCATGGCTACACCTTC
CASSEAVGHGYTF
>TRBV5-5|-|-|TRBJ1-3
TGTGCCAGCAGCTTGGCCTTAGGACCGACACTCTCTGGAAACACCATATATTTT
CASSLALGPTLSGNTIYF
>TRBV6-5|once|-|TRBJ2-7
TGTGCCAGCAGGCCCCTGTTACCCTACGAGCAGTACTTC
CASRPLLPYEQYF
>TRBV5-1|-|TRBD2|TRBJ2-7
TGCGCCAGCAGCTTGATCGGGACACCTCTAGCGGGAGGGCCCGACGAGCAGTACTTC
CASSLIGTPLAGGPDEQYF
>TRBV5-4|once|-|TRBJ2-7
TGTGCCAGCAGCCTAAAAGGGGGGAGCACCTACGAGCAGTACTTC
CASSLKGGSTYEQYF
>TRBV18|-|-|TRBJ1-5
TGTGCCAGCTCGGTTGAGGGGTCCCGCTCGTCGCAGCCCCAGCATTTT
CASSVEGSRSSQPQHF
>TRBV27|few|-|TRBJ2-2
TGTGCCAGCAGTTTAAAACAGTCGAACACCGGGGAGCTGTTTTTT
CASSLKQSNTGELFF
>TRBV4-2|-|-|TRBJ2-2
TGTGCCAGCAGCCAAGGACAGCGCAGGGAGCTGTTTTTT
CASSQGQRRELFF
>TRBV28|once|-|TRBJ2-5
TGTGCCAGCAAAGGAGGGGATCCCGGACAAGAGACCCAGTACTTC
CASKGGDPGQETQYF
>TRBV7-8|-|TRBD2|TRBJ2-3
TGTGCCAGCAGCCCGTATCTAGCGGGAGGAACCACAGATACGCAGTATTTT
CASSPYLAGGTTDTQYF
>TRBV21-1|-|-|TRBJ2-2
TGTGCCAGCAGCAAAAGTACTCGGCAGGGGGCCTATACCGGGGAGCTGTTTTTT
CASSKSTRQGAYTGELFF
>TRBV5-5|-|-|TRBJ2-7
TGTGCCAGCAGCTTGGCAACAGGGAACAACCCCTACGAGCAGTACTTC
CASSLATGNNPYEQYF
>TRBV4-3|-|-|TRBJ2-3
TGCGCCAGCAGCCAAGGGGCGGGGGCGGCCTTTAGCACAGATACGCAGTATTTT
CASSQGAGAAFSTDTQYF
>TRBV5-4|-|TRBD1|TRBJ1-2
TGTGCCAGCAGCCTAGTGACAGGGGGCAGAAACTATGGCTACACCTTC
CASSLVTGGRNYGYTF
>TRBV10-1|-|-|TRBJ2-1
TGCGCCAGCAGTGAAGCAGGGAGGTACAATGAGCAGTTCTTC
CASSEAGRYNEQFF
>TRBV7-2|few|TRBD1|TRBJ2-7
TGTGCCAGCAGCCCCTTCAGGCCGACAGGGAACGAGCAGTACTTC
CASSPFRPTGNEQYF
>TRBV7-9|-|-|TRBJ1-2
TGTGCCAGCAGCTTAGCCCCGGAGGGCTACGAAGGCTACACCTTC
CASSLAPEGYEGYTF
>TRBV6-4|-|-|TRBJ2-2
TGTGCCAGCAGTGACGGCAGGGTCCCCGGGGAGCTGTTTTTT
CASSDGRVPGELFF
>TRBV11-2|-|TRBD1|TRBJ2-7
TGTGCCAGCAGCTCGACAGGGGGTCCTTCCTACGAGCAGTACTTC
CASSSTGGPSYEQYF
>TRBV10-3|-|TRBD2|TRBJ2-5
TGTGCCATCAGTGGTGCAAGATCCCAACTAGCGCAAGAGACCCAGTACTTC
CAISGARSQLAQETQYF
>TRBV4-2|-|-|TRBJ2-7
TGTGCCAGCAGCCAAGATTTGGTGAACTACGAGCAGTACTTC
CASSQDLVNYEQYF
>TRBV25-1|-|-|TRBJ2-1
TGTGCCAGCCACGCTGGGGCAGCCTCCTACAATGAGCAGTTCTTC
CASHAGAASYNEQFF
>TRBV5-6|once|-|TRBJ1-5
TGTGCCAGCAGCTTGGGTGTGGGTAGCAATCAGCCCCAGCATTTT
CASSLGVGSNQPQHF
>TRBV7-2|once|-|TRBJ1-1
TGTGCCAGCAGCTTACGCACAGGGAACACTGAAGCTTTCTTT
CASSLRTGNTEAFF
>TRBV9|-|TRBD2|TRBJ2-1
TGTGCCAGCAGTAGTAGCGGGGGAGTCTACAATGAGCAGTTCTTC
CASSSSGGVYNEQFF
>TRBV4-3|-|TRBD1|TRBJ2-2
TGCGCCAGCAGCCTCAGATTCCAGGGGGTCAGGGAGCTGTTTTTT
CASSLRFQGVRELFF
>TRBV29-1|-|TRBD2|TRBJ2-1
TGCAGCGTTGACGCTAGCGGGAGTAATGAGCAGTTCTTC
CSVDASGSNEQFF
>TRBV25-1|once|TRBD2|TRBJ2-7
TGTGCCAGTACTAGCGGCAACTACGAGCAGTACTTC
CASTSGNYEQYF
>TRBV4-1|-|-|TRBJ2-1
TGCGCCAGCAGCCAAGAGCGGGGCGAGCAGTTCTTC
CASSQERGEQFF
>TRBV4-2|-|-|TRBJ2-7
TGTGCCAGCAGCCAAGACAGGGGATCGACCTACGAGCAGTACTTC
CASSQDRGSTYEQYF
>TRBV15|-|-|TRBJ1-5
TGTGCCACCAGCAGAGATCTCAGGGGCAATCAGCCCCAGCATTTT
CATSRDLRGNQPQHF
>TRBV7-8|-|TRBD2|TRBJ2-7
TGTGCCAGCAGCTTAGCGCTCGCGGGAGGGAGTGGGGGCGAGCAGTACTTC
CASSLALAGGSGGEQYF
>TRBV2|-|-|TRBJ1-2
TGTGCCAGCACCTACTCCATGGGGATGGATGGCTACACCTTC
CASTYSMGMDGYTF
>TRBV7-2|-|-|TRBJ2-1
TGTGCCAGCAGCTTAGTAGGTGAGCAGTTCTTC
CASSLVGEQFF
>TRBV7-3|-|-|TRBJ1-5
TGTGCCAGCAGCTCCCTTGGGCAGCCCCAGCATTTT
CASSSLGQPQHF
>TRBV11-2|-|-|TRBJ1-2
TGTGCCAGCAGCCTGACGGGACGCAACGTTGGGGGCTACACCTTC
CASSLTGRNVGGYTF
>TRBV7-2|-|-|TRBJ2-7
TGTGCCAGCAGCTTAGTCGAGGGGATCTACGAGCAGTACTTC
CASSLVEGIYEQYF